The sequence of this T cell receptor beta chain was determined in a study of blood T cell repertoires in COVID-19 (TCRdb year 2020). Regarding the complete study: Collaborator samples came from the United States, Italy and Spain and covered acute and convalescent phases of COVID-19. The material from the prospective study consisted of cDNA or gDNA derived from T cells, B-cell-depleted T cells, or PBMCs. The dataset comprised deeply sampled blood TCRbeta repertoires from subjects exposed to, actively infected with, or recovered from COVID-19. The repertoires were released in a freely available public database intended as a resource for research on the immune response to SARS-CoV-2. Samples came from the ongoing ImmuneRACE study (first 160 participants) plus 1,254 subjects from 6 global collaborators. The sample metadata nearly always contained a de-identified subject ID, COVID-19 status, age in years and sex. Where HLA class I and class II types were available, the types were taken from metadata supplied by the sample provider, not from assay-based typing. What the authors observed across the whole study: Clinical and demographic metadata were provided uncurated, with the amount varying by source and participant.

Participants in the prospective study were aged roughly 18 to 100 years, lived in some 24 United States geographic areas, and enrolled through a virtual design. To assign participants to cohorts, the prospective study relied on clinical history that participants themselves reported in a screening survey and a study questionnaire. In the prospective study, mobile phlebotomists collected whole blood, serum and a nasopharyngeal or oropharyngeal swab from each participant. Over an approximately 2-month period, participants in the prospective study had the option of providing additional blood draws and questionnaires. Before DNA extraction, blood samples from the prospective study were shipped at room temperature or frozen. TCRbeta CDR3 regions were amplified from genomic DNA by means of the immunoSEQ Assay, a bias-controlled multiplex PCR. On the authors' methods: The number of nucleated cells in each sample was estimated from the amplification of reference gene primers within the assay. To quantify the absolute abundance of each unique TCRbeta CDR3 rearrangement, sequence reads were collapsed and filtered. Productive Simpson clonality was computed per sample as the square root of Simpson's diversity index over productive rearrangements. TCRdb retrieved this table from immuneACCESS and kept in-frame rearrangements only. Not all clones are present; in checked studies, unresolved V genes account for under half, and no reason is known for the remainder. For V, J and clone size, that table is used; D and trimming come from the DNA. The sample table holds 200,000 to 250,000 clones, of which roughly 89% were seen once. The leading ten clones occupy about 4% of the sample.

Details on this clone: Its antigen is unknown. Base qualities are not provided; no much larger clone lies one nucleotide away.

This clonotype originated in a woman aged 40 to 50 with acute COVID-19. The sequenced sample consisted of PBMCs or T cells enriched from blood (not recorded which).

DNA sequence: TGTGCCACCAGTGACCAGTCCCCAGGGGGCGGTCAGCCCCAGCATTTT. Its protein is CATSDQSPGGGQPQHF. The rearranged segments are TRBV24-1 and TRBJ1-5, with 8 bases aligning to TRBD1. The CDR3, cysteine through phenylalanine, is 16 amino acids long. Only CDR3 DNA remains: 48 bases, in frame from the first base. From a lookup of the germline V gene, CDR1 and CDR2 are KGHDR and SFDVKD. The V end gives up 4 bases and the J end 6 bases, leaving 10 bases in the junction not matched to a gene.